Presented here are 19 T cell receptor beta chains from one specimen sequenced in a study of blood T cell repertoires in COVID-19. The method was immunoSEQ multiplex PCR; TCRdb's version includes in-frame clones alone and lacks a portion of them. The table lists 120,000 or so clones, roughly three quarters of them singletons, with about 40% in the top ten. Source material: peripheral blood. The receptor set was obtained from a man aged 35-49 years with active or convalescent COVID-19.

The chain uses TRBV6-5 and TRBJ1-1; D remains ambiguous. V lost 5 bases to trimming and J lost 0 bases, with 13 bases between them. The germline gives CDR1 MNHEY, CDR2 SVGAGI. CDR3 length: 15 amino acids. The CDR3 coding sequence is TGTGCCAGCAGTAGGACGGGGTCTATGAACACTGAAGCTTTCTTT. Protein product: CASSRTGSMNTEAFF.

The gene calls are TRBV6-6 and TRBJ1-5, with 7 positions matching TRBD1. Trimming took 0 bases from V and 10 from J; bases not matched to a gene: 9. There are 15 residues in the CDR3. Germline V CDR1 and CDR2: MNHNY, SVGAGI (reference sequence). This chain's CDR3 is CASSYSTQSGGPQHF. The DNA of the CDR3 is TGTGCCAGCAGTTACTCGACACAGTCAGGGGGACCCCAGCATTTT.

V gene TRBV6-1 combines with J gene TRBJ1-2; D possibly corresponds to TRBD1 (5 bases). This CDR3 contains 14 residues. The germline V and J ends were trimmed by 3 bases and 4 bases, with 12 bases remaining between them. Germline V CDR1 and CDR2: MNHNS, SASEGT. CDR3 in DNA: TGTGCCAGCAGTGACGGCTCGGGGGTCTATGGCTACACCTTC. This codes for CASSDGSGVYGYTF.

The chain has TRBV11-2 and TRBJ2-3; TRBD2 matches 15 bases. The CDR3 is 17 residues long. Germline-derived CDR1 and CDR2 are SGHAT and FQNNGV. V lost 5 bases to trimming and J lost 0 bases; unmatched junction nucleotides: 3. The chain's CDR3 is CASSPGLAGGSTDTQYF. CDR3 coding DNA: TGTGCCAGCAGCCCCGGACTAGCGGGGGGGAGCACAGATACGCAGTATTTT.

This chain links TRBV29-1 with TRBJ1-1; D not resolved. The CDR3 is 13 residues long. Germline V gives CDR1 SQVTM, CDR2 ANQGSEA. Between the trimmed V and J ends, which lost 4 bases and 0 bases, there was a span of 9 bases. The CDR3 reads CSVGRQMNTEAFF. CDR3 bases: TGCAGCGTTGGTCGTCAGATGAACACTGAAGCTTTCTTT.

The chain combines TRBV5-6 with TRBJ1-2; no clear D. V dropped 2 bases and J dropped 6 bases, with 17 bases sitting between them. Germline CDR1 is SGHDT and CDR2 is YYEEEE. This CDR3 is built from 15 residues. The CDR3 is CASSFRSGGWDGYTF. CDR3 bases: TGTGCCAGCAGCTTCCGTTCTGGCGGGTGGGATGGCTACACCTTC.

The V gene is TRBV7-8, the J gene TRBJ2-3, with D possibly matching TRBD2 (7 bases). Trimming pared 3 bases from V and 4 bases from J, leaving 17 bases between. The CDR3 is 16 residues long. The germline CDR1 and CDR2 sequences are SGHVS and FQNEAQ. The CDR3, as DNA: TGTGCCAGCAGCTTGTCCGGCGCGGGGGCGGCAGATACGCAGTATTTT. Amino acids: CASSLSGAGAADTQYF. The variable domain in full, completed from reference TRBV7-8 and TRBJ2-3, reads GAGVSQSPRYKVAKRGQDVALRCDPISGHVSLFWYQQALGQGPEFLTYFQNEAQLDKSGLPSDRFFAERPEGSVSTLKIQRTQQEDSAVYLCASSLSGAGAADTQYFGPGTRLTVL.

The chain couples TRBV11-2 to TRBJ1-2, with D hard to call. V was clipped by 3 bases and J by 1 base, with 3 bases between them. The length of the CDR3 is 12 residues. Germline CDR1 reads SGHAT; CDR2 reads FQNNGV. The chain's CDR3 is CASSLSNYGYTF. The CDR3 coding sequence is TGTGCCAGCAGCTTGAGTAACTATGGCTACACCTTC.

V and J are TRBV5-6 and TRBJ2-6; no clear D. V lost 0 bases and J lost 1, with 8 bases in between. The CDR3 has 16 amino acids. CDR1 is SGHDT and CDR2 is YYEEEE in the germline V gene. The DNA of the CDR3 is TGTGCCAGCAGCTTGGTTGGAGCATCTGGGGCCAACGTCCTGACTTTC. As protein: CASSLVGASGANVLTF. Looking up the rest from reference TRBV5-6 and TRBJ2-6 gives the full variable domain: DAGVTQSPTHLIKTRGQQVTLRCSPKSGHDTVSWYQQALGQGPQFIFQYYEEEERQRGNFPDRFSGHQFPNYSSELNVNALLLGDSALYLCASSLVGASGANVLTFGAGSRLTVL.

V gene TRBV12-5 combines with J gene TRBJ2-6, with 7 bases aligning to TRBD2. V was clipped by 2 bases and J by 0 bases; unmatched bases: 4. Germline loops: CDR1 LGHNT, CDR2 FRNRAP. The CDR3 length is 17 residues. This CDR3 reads CASGLLLASSGANVLTF. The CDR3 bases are TGTGCTAGTGGTTTGTTACTAGCGTCCTCTGGGGCCAACGTCCTGACTTTC.

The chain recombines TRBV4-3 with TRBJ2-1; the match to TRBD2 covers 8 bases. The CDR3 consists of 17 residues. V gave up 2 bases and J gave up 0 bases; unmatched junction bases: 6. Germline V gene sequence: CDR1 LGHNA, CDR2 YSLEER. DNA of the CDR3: TGCGCCAGCAGCCAAACGGTAGCGGGGCACTCCTACAATGAGCAGTTCTTC. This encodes CASSQTVAGHSYNEQFF.

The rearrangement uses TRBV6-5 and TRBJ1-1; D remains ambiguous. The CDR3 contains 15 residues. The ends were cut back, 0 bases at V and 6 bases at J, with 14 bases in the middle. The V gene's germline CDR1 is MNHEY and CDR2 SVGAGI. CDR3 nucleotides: TGTGCCAGCAGTTACTCAAGGTCAGGTGCGTCTGAAGCTTTCTTT. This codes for CASSYSRSGASEAFF.

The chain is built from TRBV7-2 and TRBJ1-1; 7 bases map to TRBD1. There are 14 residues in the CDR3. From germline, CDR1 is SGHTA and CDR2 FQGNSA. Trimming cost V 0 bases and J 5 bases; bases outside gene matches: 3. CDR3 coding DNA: TGTGCCAGCAGCTTAGCACAGGGGAGGACTGAAGCTTTCTTT. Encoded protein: CASSLAQGRTEAFF.

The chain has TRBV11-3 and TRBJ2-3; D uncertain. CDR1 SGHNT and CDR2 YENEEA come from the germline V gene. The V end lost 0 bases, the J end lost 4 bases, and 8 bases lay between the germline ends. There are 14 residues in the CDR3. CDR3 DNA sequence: TGTGCCAGCAGCTTAGAGAGGTTGGCAGATACGCAGTATTTT. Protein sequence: CASSLERLADTQYF.

CDR3 loop: CASSYSDRGYTEAFF. The CDR3, as DNA: TGTGCCAGCAGTTATTCGGACAGGGGATACACTGAAGCTTTCTTT. The gene calls are TRBV6-6 and TRBJ1-1; 9 nucleotides match TRBD1. Germline assignment: CDR1 MNHNY and CDR2 SVGAGI (reference sequence). The CDR3 sequence is 15 residues long. Trimming cost V 3 bases and J 3 bases; bases outside gene matches: 5.

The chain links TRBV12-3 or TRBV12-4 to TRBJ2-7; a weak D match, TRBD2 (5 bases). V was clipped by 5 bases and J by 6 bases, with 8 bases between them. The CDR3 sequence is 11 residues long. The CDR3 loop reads CASSRTGEQYF. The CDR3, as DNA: TGTGCCAGCAGTCGGACTGGCGAGCAGTACTTC.

The CDR3: CASSPGVPNTGELFF. The CDR3 nucleotides are TGTGCCAGTAGTCCAGGGGTCCCGAACACCGGGGAGCTGTTTTTT. The chain employs TRBV19 and TRBJ2-2; D may be TRBD1 (6 bases). V was clipped by 5 bases and J by 0 bases, with 10 bases between them. The CDR3 spans 15 residues. Germline CDR1 is LNHDA and CDR2 is SQIVND (reference sequence).

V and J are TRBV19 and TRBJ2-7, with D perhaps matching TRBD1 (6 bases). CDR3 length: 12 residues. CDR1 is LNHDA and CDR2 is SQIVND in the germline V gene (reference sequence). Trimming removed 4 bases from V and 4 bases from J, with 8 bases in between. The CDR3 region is CASSNQGYEQYF. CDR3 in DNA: TGTGCCAGTAGTAACCAGGGGTACGAGCAGTACTTC.

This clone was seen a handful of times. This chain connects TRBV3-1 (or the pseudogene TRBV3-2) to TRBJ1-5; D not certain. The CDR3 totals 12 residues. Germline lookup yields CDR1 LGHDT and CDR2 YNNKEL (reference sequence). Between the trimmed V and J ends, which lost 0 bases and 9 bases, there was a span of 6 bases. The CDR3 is CASSQDPGPQHF. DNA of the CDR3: TGTGCCAGCAGCCAAGACCCCGGGCCCCAGCATTTT.